These 8 T cell receptor beta chains share one sample of origin, sequenced in a study of blood T cell repertoires in COVID-19. Profiling relied on immunoSEQ multiplex PCR, and the TCRdb table lists in-frame clones only, not all of them. The sample records roughly 200,000 clones, around 87% being singletons. The sequenced sample was PBMCs or T cells enriched from blood (not recorded which). These receptors originate from a man under 40 in a cohort exposed to, infected with or recovered from COVID-19 (not recorded which).

The chain carries TRBV9 and TRBJ2-5; D uncertain. The length of the CDR3 is 16 residues. Trimming took 0 bases from V and 0 from J, leaving 12 bases between them. Germline V CDR1 and CDR2: SGDLS, YYNGEE. The CDR3 sequence: CASSVGVQADQETQYF. The CDR3 DNA follows: TGTGCCAGCAGCGTAGGAGTGCAGGCCGACCAAGAGACCCAGTACTTC.

The chain employs TRBV18 and TRBJ2-7; 8 bases fit TRBD1. This CDR3 spans 15 amino acids. The trim removed 5 bases at V and 2 bases at J, leaving 8 bases unmatched. Germline V gives CDR1 KGHSH, CDR2 LQKENI. CDR3 in amino acids: CASSIGQGTAYEQYF. For the CDR3, the DNA is TGTGCCAGCTCAATCGGACAGGGCACAGCCTACGAGCAGTACTTC.

The chain uses TRBV6-2 or TRBV6-3 and TRBJ2-2, with D perhaps TRBD1 (5 bases). The CDR3 loop spans 17 amino acids. Germline V gives CDR1 MNHEY, CDR2 SVGEGT. V lost 1 base and J lost 3, with 15 bases in between. The CDR3 loop reads CASSYYNRQGDTGELFF. The DNA of the CDR3 is TGTGCCAGCAGTTACTATAATCGGCAGGGCGACACCGGGGAGCTGTTTTTT.

The chain uses TRBV6-5 and TRBJ2-5, with unresolved D. V lost 0 bases and J lost 2, with 10 bases in between. The CDR3 has 15 amino acids. Per germline, CDR1 MNHEY and CDR2 SVGAGI. CDR3 in amino acids: CASSYSPSSQETQYF. The CDR3 DNA reads TGTGCCAGCAGTTACTCTCCGTCTAGTCAAGAGACCCAGTACTTC.

The chain uses TRBV7-8 and TRBJ2-1; no firm D call. Germline CDR1 SGHVS, CDR2 FQNEAQ. This CDR3 comprises 17 residues. The germline V and J ends were trimmed by 1 base and 1 base, with 14 bases remaining between them. The CDR3 reads CASSLGSLRVSYNEQFF. In nucleotides, the CDR3 is TGTGCCAGCAGCTTAGGGTCCCTCCGGGTATCCTACAATGAGCAGTTCTTC.

This chain uses TRBV9 with TRBJ2-7, with 7 bases identical to TRBD2. V shed 0 bases and J 2 bases; nucleotides not matched to a gene: 8. The CDR3 loop spans 16 amino acids. Per the germline V gene, CDR1 is SGDLS and CDR2 is YYNGEE. The CDR3: CASSVGSAGYTYEQYF. The CDR3 nucleotides are TGTGCCAGCAGCGTAGGATCAGCGGGATACACCTACGAGCAGTACTTC.

The chain is built from TRBV19 and TRBJ1-6; 7 nucleotides align to TRBD1. Trimming cost V 5 bases and J 0 bases; bases outside gene matches: 7. This CDR3 is built from 17 residues. Germline CDR1 LNHDA, CDR2 SQIVND (reference sequence). The CDR3 spells CASSEEDRSSYNSPLHF. The DNA for the CDR3 is TGTGCCAGTAGTGAAGAGGACAGGAGCTCCTATAATTCACCCCTCCACTTT.

V is TRBV6-2 or TRBV6-3 and J is TRBJ2-7; TRBD2 matches at 7 bases. J gave up 1 base and V 5 bases, and 8 bases lay outside the gene matches. Germline values: CDR1 MNHEY, CDR2 SVGEGT. The CDR3 extends over 15 amino acids. The CDR3 region is CASSTRWGGSYEQYF. The CDR3 DNA follows: TGTGCCAGCAGTACTCGATGGGGGGGGTCCTACGAGCAGTACTTC.